The 28 T cell receptor beta chains reported below all come from one sample, sequenced in a study of T cell repertoires in cytomegalovirus infection. MiXCR, applied by TCRdb to the reads, yields one record per CDR3 protein. The table includes hundreds of thousands of distinct CDR3 sequences, under 40% detected once. The specimen was PBMCs. These receptors came from a human donor in good health (CMV status not recorded). Some clones in this sample may be carry-over from other donors' samples.

The chain combines TRBV4-1 with TRBJ2-3; the match to TRBD2 covers 8 bases. The V segment lost 4 bases and the J segment 4 bases; nucleotides outside the gene matches: 4. From germline, CDR1 is MGHRA and CDR2 YSYEKL. This CDR3 spans 14 amino acids. Here the CDR3 DNA reads TGCGCCAGCAGCCTGGGACTAGAATCAGATACGCAGTATTTT. Translated: CASSLGLESDTQYF.

This clonotype turned up a few times. V is TRBV28 and J is TRBJ2-3; 10 nucleotides align to TRBD2. Germline assignment: CDR1 MDHEN and CDR2 SYDVKM. The CDR3 loop spans 19 amino acids. V shed 3 bases, J shed 5 bases, and the junction held 17 bases outside the gene matches. The CDR3, as DNA: TGTGCCAGCAGTTTCCCAAGGTTACTAGCGGGAAAAAGGGGAGATACGCAGTATTTT. Protein product: CASSFPRLLAGKRGDTQYF.

This clonotype was detected a few times. The V call is TRBV5-1, the J call TRBJ1-4, with unresolved D. Trimming removed 2 bases at V and 6 bases at J, with 17 bases between. Per germline, CDR1 SGHRS and CDR2 YFSETQ. The CDR3 extends over 16 amino acids. The CDR3: CASSFAEGSQYEKLFF. In nucleotides, the CDR3 is TGCGCCAGCAGCTTCGCGGAAGGTTCCCAATATGAAAAACTGTTTTTT.

V and J are TRBV4-1 and TRBJ1-1, with D possibly TRBD1 on 6 matching bases. CDR1 and CDR2 from the germline V gene are MGHRA and YSYEKL. V lost 4 bases, J lost 5 bases, and 17 bases lay in between. This CDR3 is built from 15 residues. CDR3 sequence reads: CASSPIRRGGTEAFF. CDR3 DNA: TGCGCCAGCAGCCCCATCCGCAGGGGAGGGACTGAAGCTTTCTTT.

This clonotype was picked up one time. This chain joins TRBV10-3 and TRBJ1-2; the D is unclear. The CDR3 has 13 residues. The germline V gene has CDR1 ENHRY and CDR2 SYGVKD. Trimming shortened V by 8 bases and J by 0 bases, and 10 bases separated the two germline ends. Here the CDR3 DNA reads TGTGCCATCCAGGTGGCCGCTAACTATGGCTACACCTTC. It translates to CAIQVAANYGYTF.

The sample holds many counts of this clonotype. The rearrangement joins TRBV7-2 to TRBJ2-1, with 15 bases fitting TRBD2. V was pared by 5 bases and J by 5 bases, with 13 bases of the junction left unmatched. Germline V lookup: CDR1 SGHTA, CDR2 FQGNSA. CDR3 size: 19 residues. The CDR3, as DNA: TGTGCCAGCAGCAAGGACAGGGACGGACTAGCGGGGGGGAACAATGAGCAGTTCTTC. Its translation is CASSKDRDGLAGGNNEQFF. The full variable domain, completed using reference TRBV7-2 and TRBJ2-1, is GAGVSQSPSNKVTEKGKDVELRCDPISGHTALYWYRQSLGQGLEFLIYFQGNSAPDKSGLPSDRFSAERTGGSVSTLTIQRTQQEDSAVYLCASSKDRDGLAGGNNEQFFGPGTRLTVL.

Notes on this clonotype: This is likely a read error, given that the CDR3 carries no conserved phenylalanine or tryptophan at its end. Because the CDR3's place on the DNA is in doubt, the DNA is left out and the CDR3 is given as listed by TCRdb. The V and J genes are TRBV11-3 and TRBJ2-1; TRBD1 is the table's D call and was not checked against the DNA. Germline CDR1 SGHNT, CDR2 YENEEA. From its first to its last residue, the CDR3 has 16 amino acids. CDR3 sequence reads: CASSRGGGTGDNEQFL.

V is TRBV29-1 and J is TRBJ1-1, with TRBD1 matching over 7 bases. Trimming at V came to 7 bases and at J to 2 bases, leaving 7 bases not matched to a gene. Per germline, CDR1 SQVTM and CDR2 ANQGSEA. The CDR3 has 13 amino acids. CDR3: CSDYGTENTEAFF. The CDR3 DNA reads as TGCAGCGATTACGGGACAGAAAACACTGAAGCTTTCTTT.

This clonotype was seen a few times. The V and J genes are TRBV5-4 and TRBJ2-5; 10 bases match TRBD1. The CDR3 spans 15 residues. Germline assignment: CDR1 SGHNT and CDR2 YYREEE (reference sequence). V lost 4 bases and J lost 5; bases outside the gene matches: 8. The CDR3 region has the DNA TGTGCCAGCAGCCGGACGACAGGGGGCGGCGAGACCCAGTACTTC. Translating gives CASSRTTGGGETQYF.

As regards this clonotype: It may be a read error: a sequence one base away is much more abundant. This chain joins TRBV19 and TRBJ2-7; possibly TRBD1 or TRBD2 for D (5 bases each). CDR1 is LNHDA and CDR2 is SQIVND in the germline V gene (reference sequence). The CDR3 is 14 residues long. DNA of the CDR3: TGTGCCAGTAGTATCGTGGACGGGACCTACGAGAAGTACTTC. This gives the protein CASSIVDGTYEKYF.

V and J are TRBV6-2 or TRBV6-3 and TRBJ2-7; no definite D call. The CDR3 runs 13 residues. The V gene lost 7 bases and the J gene lost 0 bases, with 10 bases spanning the gap. CDR1 and CDR2 from the germline V gene are MNHEY and SVGEGT. The CDR3 loop is CASKVSSSYEQYF. The CDR3 nucleotides read TGTGCCAGCAAAGTGTCATCCTCCTACGAGCAGTACTTC.

The rearrangement links TRBV28 to TRBJ2-1; the match to TRBD2 covers 11 bases. The CDR3 is 16 residues long. V was pared by 6 bases and J by 9 bases, with 13 bases of the junction left unmatched. Germline values: CDR1 MDHEN, CDR2 SYDVKM. The CDR3 here is CASRPPTSGRVGEQFF. In nucleotides, the CDR3 is TGTGCCAGCAGACCCCCTACTAGCGGGAGAGTCGGTGAGCAGTTCTTC.

In its sample, this clonotype was seen once. This chain uses TRBV5-6 with TRBJ2-1; D perhaps matches TRBD1 (5 bases). CDR3 size: 14 residues. Germline CDR1 and CDR2: SGHDT and YYEEEE. Trimming shortened V by 7 bases and J by 2 bases, and 13 bases separated the two germline ends. The CDR3 bases are TGTGCCAGCGTCCTAGGGGTCGCCTACAATGAGCAGTTCTTC. Translating gives CASVLGVAYNEQFF.

The chain links TRBV5-6 to TRBJ1-1; TRBD1 agrees at 9 bases. J gave up 5 bases and V 2 bases, and 7 bases lay outside the gene matches. This CDR3 spans 15 amino acids. Germline V gives CDR1 SGHDT, CDR2 YYEEEE. CDR3 amino acids: CASSLIGTGKTEAFF. In DNA form, the CDR3 reads TGTGCCAGCAGCTTAATTGGGACAGGGAAGACTGAAGCTTTCTTT.

V gene TRBV28 combines with J gene TRBJ1-1; D unclear. V was shortened by 4 bases and J by 11 bases, with 11 bases between the two germline ends. In germline, CDR1 is MDHEN, CDR2 SYDVKM. This CDR3 has 11 amino acids. In nucleotides, the CDR3 is TGTGCCAGCAGTTACTCCCTGCCCGCTTTCTTT. Translated, it gives CASSYSLPAFF.

This clonotype was seen a few times. This chain connects TRBV12-3 or TRBV12-4 to TRBJ2-1, with TRBD2 matching over 11 bases. Trimming cost V 5 bases and J 4 bases; bases outside gene matches: 10. This CDR3 has 17 residues. The CDR3 reads CASSPRGSGRGYNEQFF. CDR3 sequence (DNA): TGTGCCAGCAGTCCCCGGGGTAGCGGGAGGGGTTACAATGAGCAGTTCTTC.

This clonotype has only a few counts. J is TRBJ2-1 and V is TRBV7-2; 8 bases fit TRBD2. J lost 5 bases, V lost 3 bases, and 3 bases had no gene match. The CDR3 totals 14 residues. Germline CDR1 reads SGHTA; CDR2 reads FQGNSA. The CDR3 here is CASSLTGLDNEQFF. CDR3 nucleotides: TGTGCCAGCAGCTTGACGGGACTAGACAATGAGCAGTTCTTC.

This clonotype was counted between two and nine times. The V call is TRBV20-1, the J call TRBJ2-5; 8 positions match TRBD2. The CDR3 is 13 residues long. V gave up 6 bases and J gave up 3 bases; unmatched junction bases: 6. Germline V gene data show CDR1 as DFQATT and CDR2 as SNEGSKA (reference sequence). The CDR3 loop reads CSADPGGEETQYF. CDR3 DNA sequence: TGCAGTGCCGACCCGGGGGGGGAAGAGACCCAGTACTTC.

The J gene is TRBJ2-5, the V gene TRBV5-1, with D hard to call. CDR1 is SGHRS and CDR2 is YFSETQ in the germline V gene. This CDR3 has 15 residues. Trimming stripped 0 bases from V and 5 bases from J, with 14 bases between. The CDR3 nucleotides are TGCGCCAGCAGCTTGGCCCCAAAAAGGGTGGAGACCCAGTACTTC. Translated, it gives CASSLAPKRVETQYF.

The V gene is TRBV24-1, the J gene TRBJ2-1, with 9 nucleotides matching TRBD1. V lost 3 bases and J lost 7; bases outside the gene matches: 12. This CDR3 is 17 amino acids long. CDR1 and CDR2 (germline): KGHDR, SFDVKD. CDR3 sequence (DNA): TGTGCCACCAGTGATCGGACAGGGGCGACTAACCCGAATGAGCAGTTCTTC. Amino acids: CATSDRTGATNPNEQFF.

Points on this clonotype: An end of the junction does not agree with germline; a read error may underlie this. The chain carries TRBV12-3 or TRBV12-4 and TRBJ2-2; 7 nucleotides agree with TRBD1. The CDR3 loop spans 17 amino acids. The CDR3 sequence: CASNYRSGTAYTRELFF. The CDR3 DNA reads TGTGCCAGCAACTACCGGTCCGGGACAGCCTACACCCGGGAGCTGTTTTTT.

Only a few counts were recorded for this clonotype. V usage is TRBV19 and J usage is TRBJ1-1; no reliable D call. The germline V gene has CDR1 LNHDA and CDR2 SQIVND (reference sequence). The CDR3 contains 15 residues. V shed 3 bases and J shed 3 bases, with 14 bases lying between them. For the CDR3, the DNA is TGTGCCAGTAGTATGGAGCTTTTTCGGGACACTGAAGCTTTCTTT. This encodes CASSMELFRDTEAFF.

This clonotype was detected ten times or more. The chain combines TRBV7-2 with TRBJ2-1, with 16 bases fitting TRBD2. The CDR3 has 16 residues. J lost 8 bases, V lost 3 bases, and 4 bases had no gene match. Germline V CDR1 and CDR2: SGHTA, FQGNSA. In DNA, the CDR3 is TGTGCCAGCAGCTTGGGGACTAGCGGGGGGGCACATGAGCAGTTCTTC. Translation: CASSLGTSGGAHEQFF.

The chain combines TRBV24-1 with TRBJ1-2; D gene unclear. Trimming stripped 3 bases from V and 0 bases from J, with 7 bases between. This CDR3 spans 14 amino acids. Per germline, CDR1 KGHDR and CDR2 SFDVKD. The DNA for the CDR3 is TGTGCCACCAGTGATAGGGCAGCTAACTATGGCTACACCTTC. This encodes CATSDRAANYGYTF.

In the case of this clonotype: One junction end disagrees with the germline gene, perhaps due to a read error. The V gene is TRBV4-2, the J gene TRBJ2-7; 7 positions match TRBD2. This CDR3 contains 16 residues. Per germline, CDR1 LGHNA and CDR2 YNFKEQ. In nucleotides, the CDR3 is TGTGCCAGCAGCCAAGAGGGCGGGAGCGTCGCCTACGAGCCGTACTTC. This codes for CASSQEGGSVAYEPYF.

The rearrangement joins TRBV11-3 to TRBJ1-5; 7 bases fit TRBD1. Losses at the gene ends were 6 bases for V and 4 bases for J; bases not matched to a gene: 15. Per germline, CDR1 SGHNT and CDR2 YENEEA. There are 17 residues in the CDR3. The CDR3 here is CASRDNPGQPHNQPQHF. Here the CDR3 DNA reads TGTGCCAGCAGGGACAATCCGGGACAGCCCCATAATCAGCCCCAGCATTTT.

The sample holds a few counts of this clonotype. This rearrangement joins TRBV25-1 to TRBJ1-5; tentative D call: TRBD1 (5 bases). Germline V gene lookup returns CDR1 MGHDK and CDR2 SYGVNS. Trimming took 3 bases from V and 3 from J, leaving 9 bases between them. The CDR3 runs 14 residues. The chain's CDR3 is CASSDGAYNQPQHF. As DNA, the CDR3 is TGTGCCAGCAGTGACGGGGCCTACAATCAGCCCCAGCATTTT.

In its sample, this clonotype was seen a few times. V is TRBV7-2 and J is TRBJ2-7; a possible D gene is TRBD2 (5 bases). Deletions cut 5 bases from V and 0 bases from J, with 20 bases between. Germline values: CDR1 SGHTA, CDR2 FQGNSA. This CDR3 is built from 17 residues. The CDR3 DNA reads as TGTGCCAGCAGCAATGGGGAGTGGGGAAAACCCTCCTACGAGCAGTACTTC. It yields the protein CASSNGEWGKPSYEQYF. Based on the CDR3 plus reference TRBV7-2 and TRBJ2-7, the full variable domain is GAGVSQSPSNKVTEKGKDVELRCDPISGHTALYWYRQSLGQGLEFLIYFQGNSAPDKSGLPSDRFSAERTGGSVSTLTIQRTQQEDSAVYLCASSNGEWGKPSYEQYFGPGTRLTVT.